These T cell receptor beta chains were read from a single sample in a study of blood T cell repertoires in COVID-19. Only in-frame clones appear in the TCRdb table, and some are missing; sequencing was by immunoSEQ multiplex PCR. The sample lists roughly 68,000 clones; around four fifths were seen once. Specimen: peripheral blood. The receptors shown here come from a man in his 60s with COVID-19, enrolled during active disease. The CDR3 runs from the conserved cysteine through the conserved F or W. The D gene is left open where the match is weak. Size is stated for part of the rows, as once, few or many counts, or as a class when the clone is expanded.

cdr3_aa: CASSTFGVNGELFF; cdr3_nt: TGTGCCAGCAGCACTTTCGGGGTGAACGGGGAGCTGTTTTTT; clone_size: few; d_call: NA; v_call: TRBV7-9; j_call: TRBJ2-2
cdr3_aa: CASSLFGGGLAGGSYEQYF; cdr3_nt: TGTGCCAGCAGTTTATTCGGTGGCGGGCTAGCGGGGGGAAGCTACGAGCAGTACTTC; clone_size: NA; d_call: TRBD2; v_call: TRBV28; j_call: TRBJ2-7
cdr3_aa: CASSFQGAPNQPQHF; cdr3_nt: TGTGCCAGCAGCTTCCAGGGGGCCCCCAATCAGCCCCAGCATTTT; clone_size: NA; d_call: TRBD1; v_call: TRBV7-2; j_call: TRBJ1-5
cdr3_aa: CASSEERGSGANVLTF; cdr3_nt: TGTGCCAGCAGTGAAGAACGGGGCTCTGGGGCCAACGTCCTGACTTTC; clone_size: NA; d_call: NA; v_call: TRBV2; j_call: TRBJ2-6
cdr3_aa: CASSASGGGSGYTF; cdr3_nt: TGTGCCAGCTCGGCCTCCGGGGGGGGTAGTGGCTACACCTTC; clone_size: NA; d_call: NA; v_call: TRBV6-5; j_call: TRBJ1-2
cdr3_aa: CATSDLGTGGEYEQFF; cdr3_nt: TGTGCCACCAGTGATTTGGGGACAGGGGGCGAGTATGAGCAGTTCTTC; clone_size: NA; d_call: TRBD1; v_call: TRBV24-1; j_call: TRBJ2-1
cdr3_aa: CASKTPDNEQFF; cdr3_nt: TGTGCCAGCAAGACACCAGACAATGAGCAGTTCTTC; clone_size: NA; d_call: NA; v_call: TRBV6-6; j_call: TRBJ2-1
cdr3_aa: CASSYRSGGYNEQFF; cdr3_nt: TGTGCCAGCAGTTACCGGTCAGGGGGATACAATGAGCAGTTCTTC; clone_size: NA; d_call: TRBD1; v_call: TRBV6-5; j_call: TRBJ2-1
cdr3_aa: CASRRRDRVGSGELFF; cdr3_nt: TGTGCCAGCAGACGCAGGGACAGGGTGGGTTCCGGGGAGCTGTTTTTT; clone_size: NA; d_call: NA; v_call: TRBV21-1; j_call: TRBJ2-2
cdr3_aa: CASSRGQGNYGYTF; cdr3_nt: TGTGCCAGCTCCAGGGGACAGGGGAACTATGGCTACACCTTC; clone_size: NA; d_call: TRBD1; v_call: TRBV2; j_call: TRBJ1-2
cdr3_aa: CASSQGAGGVYGYTF; cdr3_nt: TGCGCCAGCAGCCAAGGGGCAGGGGGCGTCTATGGCTACACCTTC; clone_size: NA; d_call: TRBD1; v_call: TRBV4-1; j_call: TRBJ1-2
cdr3_aa: CASSRAAQTARRTQYF; cdr3_nt: TGTGCCAGCAGCCGCGCCGCCCAGACTGCACGGAGGACCCAGTACTTC; clone_size: NA; d_call: NA; v_call: TRBV5-4; j_call: TRBJ2-5
cdr3_aa: CASSLSGNNSPLHF; cdr3_nt: TGCGCCAGCAGCTTGTCCGGGAATAATTCACCCCTCCACTTT; clone_size: few; d_call: NA; v_call: TRBV5-1; j_call: TRBJ1-6
cdr3_aa: CASSFMVQSRIDTQYF; cdr3_nt: TGTGCCAGCAGCTTCATGGTACAGTCCCGAATAGATACGCAGTATTTT; clone_size: NA; d_call: NA; v_call: TRBV7-2; j_call: TRBJ2-3
cdr3_aa: CASSPPGGGRGDTQYF; cdr3_nt: TGTGCCAGCAGCCCGCCGGGGGGGGGACGCGGGGACACGCAGTATTTT; clone_size: NA; d_call: TRBD2; v_call: TRBV3-1/TRBV3-2; j_call: TRBJ2-3
cdr3_aa: CASSLYGDRGTEAFF; cdr3_nt: TGCGCCAGCAGCTTATACGGGGACAGGGGAACTGAAGCTTTCTTT; clone_size: NA; d_call: TRBD1; v_call: TRBV5-1; j_call: TRBJ1-1
cdr3_aa: CASMRERDKPQHF; cdr3_nt: TGTGCCAGCATGCGGGAACGGGATAAGCCCCAGCATTTT; clone_size: NA; d_call: NA; v_call: TRBV2; j_call: TRBJ1-5
cdr3_aa: CATGLRRETQYF; cdr3_nt: TGCGCCACGGGGTTACGGCGAGAGACCCAGTACTTC; clone_size: NA; d_call: NA; v_call: TRBV10-2; j_call: TRBJ2-5
cdr3_aa: CASAPGYGYTF; cdr3_nt: TGTGCCAGCGCGCCGGGGTATGGCTACACCTTC; clone_size: NA; d_call: NA; v_call: TRBV6-5; j_call: TRBJ1-2
cdr3_aa: CAWSASPQGEQFF; cdr3_nt: TGTGCCTGGAGCGCGTCACCACAGGGTGAGCAGTTCTTC; clone_size: NA; d_call: NA; v_call: TRBV30; j_call: TRBJ2-1
cdr3_aa: CASSLVGLDADTQYF; cdr3_nt: TGCGCCAGCAGCTTGGTCGGACTAGACGCAGATACGCAGTATTTT; clone_size: NA; d_call: TRBD2; v_call: TRBV5-1; j_call: TRBJ2-3
cdr3_aa: CASSSGGGATTTDTQYF; cdr3_nt: TGTGCCAGCAGCTCGGGCGGGGGGGCCACGACCACAGATACGCAGTATTTT; clone_size: NA; d_call: TRBD2; v_call: TRBV11-2; j_call: TRBJ2-3
cdr3_aa: CASSPGLAADTQYF; cdr3_nt: TGTGCCAGCAGCCCTGGACTAGCCGCAGATACGCAGTATTTT; clone_size: once; d_call: TRBD2; v_call: TRBV5-4; j_call: TRBJ2-3
cdr3_aa: CASSLRSVTRGTEAFF; cdr3_nt: TGTGCCAGCAGCCTAAGATCAGTTACCCGGGGCACTGAAGCTTTCTTT; clone_size: NA; d_call: NA; v_call: TRBV14; j_call: TRBJ1-1
cdr3_aa: CASSLGGSGGDTQYF; cdr3_nt: TGTGCCAGCAGCTTAGGCGGCAGCGGGGGAGATACGCAGTATTTT; clone_size: NA; d_call: TRBD2; v_call: TRBV7-9; j_call: TRBJ2-3
cdr3_aa: CASSQFMEAGNTIYF; cdr3_nt: TGTGCCAGCAGCCAATTTATGGAGGCTGGAAACACCATATATTTT; clone_size: few; d_call: NA; v_call: TRBV7-9; j_call: TRBJ1-3
cdr3_aa: CASSSGQTTNEKLFF; cdr3_nt: TGTGCCAGCAGCTCGGGACAGACAACTAATGAAAAACTGTTTTTT; clone_size: NA; d_call: TRBD1; v_call: TRBV5-4; j_call: TRBJ1-4